This T cell receptor (beta chain) was identified during a study of T-cell memory formation after mild COVID-19. General observations from the study: Clones that shrank (day 15 to 85) were balanced CD4/CD8, whereas later expanders leaned CD4+.

A single record per CDR3 protein comes from TCRdb applying MiXCR to the 5' RACE reads. The table records about 320,000 distinct CDR3 sequences, roughly an eighth of them present only once. The CDR3 sequence is 16 residues long. Germline values: CDR1 SGHTA, CDR2 FQGTGA. With 4 bases removed from V and 1 base from J, the gap between germline ends came to 14 bases. This clonotype has just a few counts. Its antigen is not identified. The chain couples TRBV7-3 to TRBJ2-1; D assignment may be TRBD1 or TRBD2 (6 bases each). Source material: PBMCs or a T cell subset sorted from them (not recorded which). The clonotype was recovered from a man between 18 and 29 years old who had mild COVID-19 (a few samples of this study predate the infection). Cell type and time point are not known. CDR3: CASSWGAVSSYNEQFF. The CDR3 bases are TGTGCCAGCAGCTGGGGGGCCGTCAGTTCCTACAATGAGCAGTTCTTC.